What follows are 12 T cell receptor beta chains derived from one specimen sequenced in a study of regulatory T cells in long-lasting Graves disease. CDR3 regions were amplified by Arm-PCR using iRepertoire HTBI primers to build TCR beta libraries. MiXCR, applied by TCRdb to the multiplex PCR reads, yields one record per CDR3 protein. The sample has some 250,000 distinct CDR3 sequences; 20% to 25% are singletons. Described time point: newly diagnosed GD, antithyroid drugs for less than 3 months. The TCR library was prepared using RNA isolated from PBMCs. Sequenced here: peripheral blood mononuclear cells (PBMCs), sampled at new diagnosis, from a patient treated with antithyroid drugs. All receptors come from a female donor with Graves disease.

A few counts support this clonotype. Being one base from a much bigger clone, this may be a read error. The chain combines TRBV5-1 with TRBJ2-3; D is unresolved. Germline CDR1 SGHRS, CDR2 YFSETQ. There are 12 residues in the CDR3. Written as DNA, the CDR3 is TGCGCCAGCAGCGCGGTCACAGATACGCAGTGTTTT. Translating gives CASSAVTDTQCF.

This clonotype has ten or more counts. The chain links TRBV14 to TRBJ2-3; D perhaps matches TRBD2 (6 bases). There are 16 residues in the CDR3. V was pared by 0 bases and J by 2 bases, with 12 bases between. Germline CDR1 reads SGHDN; CDR2 reads FVKESK. The CDR3 region is CASSQDLGGVTDTQYF. The CDR3 DNA reads TGTGCCAGCAGCCAAGATCTCGGCGGGGTCACAGATACGCAGTATTTT.

This clonotype was picked up many times. The chain links TRBV7-8 to TRBJ2-1; 10 bases are a match to TRBD1. Germline V gene lookup returns CDR1 SGHVS and CDR2 FQNEAQ. The V gene end was trimmed by 5 bases and the J gene end by 0 bases; junction bases not matched to a gene: 4. There are 16 residues in the CDR3. In DNA form, the CDR3 reads TGTGCCAGCAGCCCACGGACAGGGGGCTCCTACAATGAGCAGTTCTTC. This codes for CASSPRTGGSYNEQFF.

The chain joins TRBV4-2 to TRBJ2-2; TRBD2 might be the D (6 bases). V was cut by 0 bases and J by 5 bases, with 16 bases left in between. The CDR3 is 17 residues long. The germline V gene has CDR1 LGHNA and CDR2 YNFKEQ. CDR3 nucleotide sequence: TGTGCCAGCAGCCAAGATAAGGGTTCGGGGACTACCGGGGAGCTGTTTTTT. The encoded protein is CASSQDKGSGTTGELFF.

This clonotype was recorded many times. The chain uses TRBV7-8 and TRBJ2-5; D is possibly TRBD1 or TRBD2 (7 bases each). The CDR3 is 15 residues long. V was pared by 5 bases and J by 5 bases, with 18 bases between. CDR1 and CDR2 (germline): SGHVS, FQNEAQ. CDR3 protein: CASSPGEGAWETQYF. The CDR3 DNA sequence: TGTGCCAGCAGCCCCGGGGAGGGGGCATGGGAGACCCAGTACTTC.

This clonotype was counted many times. The gene calls are TRBV7-3 and TRBJ2-3, with D uncertain. V was clipped by 6 bases and J by 4 bases, with 14 bases between them. Germline CDR1 SGHTA, CDR2 FQGTGA. The CDR3 runs to 14 residues. This CDR3 is CASSIIGGADTQYF. The CDR3 DNA follows: TGTGCCAGCAGTATTATAGGTGGCGCAGATACGCAGTATTTT.

This chain joins TRBV7-9 and TRBJ1-6; maybe TRBD1 (5 bases). CDR1 is SEHNR and CDR2 is FQNEAQ in the germline V gene (reference sequence). This CDR3 spans 15 amino acids. V lost 2 bases to trimming and J lost 8 bases, with 13 bases between them. This CDR3 reads CASSLSGTSDSPLHF. The DNA for the CDR3 is TGTGCCAGCAGCTTATCCGGGACTTCGGATTCACCCCTCCACTTT.

Only a few counts were recorded for this clonotype. V is TRBV7-3 and J is TRBJ1-4; D ambiguous. CDR1 is SGHTA and CDR2 is FQGTGA in the germline V gene. The germline V and J ends were trimmed by 5 bases and 5 bases, with 15 bases remaining between them. The CDR3 extends over 15 amino acids. CDR3 DNA sequence: TGTGCCAGCAGCACAAAGGGAGAAACAAATGAAAAACTGTTTTTT. This gives the protein CASSTKGETNEKLFF.

In this sample, this clonotype turned up many times. V and J are TRBV28 and TRBJ1-2; D not certain. Germline CDR1 MDHEN, CDR2 SYDVKM. The CDR3 spans 12 residues. Trimming left V 5 bases short and J 6 bases short, with 10 bases between. The CDR3 reads CASSVSRDGYTF. The CDR3 DNA reads as TGTGCCAGCAGTGTCTCACGGGATGGCTACACCTTC.

This clonotype has ten or more counts. The chain is built from TRBV20-1 and TRBJ2-3; TRBD2 aligns across 9 bases. The CDR3 contains 14 residues. The germline V gene encodes CDR1 DFQATT and CDR2 SNEGSKA (reference sequence). V gave up 4 bases and J gave up 3 bases; unmatched junction bases: 5. The CDR3 nucleotides are TGCAGTGCTATGGGCGGGGGGGCAACAGATACGCAGTATTTT. It encodes CSAMGGGATDTQYF.

This clonotype was observed many times. The chain joins TRBV7-2 to TRBJ2-5, with D possibly TRBD2 on 6 matching bases. There are 16 residues in the CDR3. V gave up 4 bases and J gave up 4 bases, with 19 bases separating them. Germline CDR1 and CDR2: SGHTA and FQGNSA. CDR3 coding DNA: TGTGCCAGCAGCTCCGCGGGGTCGGCTTGGGGAGAGACCCAGTACTTC. Translated, it gives CASSSAGSAWGETQYF.

This clonotype was counted many times. J is TRBJ2-7 and V is TRBV11-2, with D perhaps assigned TRBD1 or TRBD2 (5 bases each). Trimming took off 3 bases at V and 6 bases at J, with 18 bases between the two ends. This CDR3 has 15 amino acids. Germline CDR1 is SGHAT and CDR2 is FQNNGV. The CDR3, as DNA: TGTGCCAGCAGCTTCCGGACCGAAATGAGGGGCGAGCAGTACTTC. The encoded protein is CASSFRTEMRGEQYF.